Listed here are 9 T cell receptor beta chains from one sample, sequenced in a study of T-cell reconstitution after alpha-beta-depleted transplantation in children. The authors prepared the TCRbeta library with unique molecular identifiers. Each CDR3 protein is one row after TCRdb ran MiXCR on the PCR reads. The sample holds around 960,000 distinct CDR3 sequences; 25% to 30% are singletons and the top ten take over 25%. The sample in question was PBMCs, mostly from graft donor cells, obtained 360 days after TCRalphabeta/CD19-depleted stem cell transplant. The receptors were gathered from a boy younger than two who had a stem cell transplant for SCID, so the T cells may come from the graft donor.

This clonotype came up a few times. CDR3 nucleotide sequence: TGCGCCAGCAGCTTGGATACGGGGCAGCAGCGTGAGCAGTTCTTC. Amino acid sequence: CASSLDTGQQREQFF. This rearrangement joins TRBV5-1 to TRBJ2-1, with D possibly being TRBD1 or TRBD2 (5 bases each). Germline V gene sequence: CDR1 SGHRS, CDR2 YFSETQ. CDR3 size: 15 residues. The ends were cut back, 0 bases at V and 9 bases at J, with 16 bases in the middle.

V and J are TRBV10-3 and TRBJ2-2, with D uncertain. V lost 0 bases, J lost 4 bases, and 3 bases lay in between. The germline CDR1 and CDR2 sequences are ENHRY and SYGVKD. This CDR3 spans 13 amino acids. The CDR3 coding sequence is TGTGCCATCAGTGAGTCGAGCACCGGGGAGCTGTTTTTT. Its translation: CAISESSTGELFF.

The rearrangement links TRBV20-1 to TRBJ2-5; TRBD1 agrees at 9 bases. With V trimmed by 6 bases and J by 5 bases, 10 bases remained unmatched. Germline V gene data show CDR1 as DFQATT and CDR2 as SNEGSKA (reference sequence). The CDR3 consists of 14 residues. The CDR3: CSASPTGGGETQYF. For the CDR3, the DNA is TGCAGTGCGAGTCCCACAGGGGGCGGGGAGACCCAGTACTTC.

The table lists this clonotype with a few counts. The J gene is TRBJ1-1, the V gene TRBV24-1; D is possibly TRBD1 (5 bases). V was cut by 2 bases and J by 6 bases, with 12 bases left in between. The V gene's germline CDR1 is KGHDR and CDR2 SFDVKD. This CDR3 has 14 amino acids. The CDR3 region is CATSDSVGRAEAFF. CDR3 DNA: TGTGCCACCAGTGATTCGGTGGGGCGCGCTGAAGCTTTCTTT.

The CDR3 loop reads CASSLTEQGHQPQHF. CDR3 sequence (DNA): TGTGCCAGCAGTTTAACGGAACAGGGGCATCAGCCCCAGCATTTT. This chain connects TRBV12-3 or TRBV12-4 to TRBJ1-5; 7 bases are a match to TRBD1. J was trimmed by 5 bases and V by 2 bases; bases with no gene match: 6. This CDR3 contains 15 residues.

The J gene is TRBJ2-2, the V gene TRBV29-1, with D hard to call. Germline CDR1 and CDR2: SQVTM and ANQGSEA. Trimming shortened V by 4 bases and J by 0 bases, and 9 bases separated the two germline ends. CDR3 length equals 14 residues. The CDR3 here is CSVGSVTNTGELFF. In nucleotides, the CDR3 is TGCAGCGTTGGTTCAGTAACGAACACCGGGGAGCTGTTTTTT.

Only a few counts were recorded for this clonotype. The chain recombines TRBV4-1 with TRBJ1-1; D possibly corresponds to TRBD1 (6 bases). The germline V gene encodes CDR1 MGHRA and CDR2 YSYEKL. V was pared by 2 bases and J by 0 bases, with 16 bases between. This CDR3 region has 17 residues. The CDR3: CASSQPDGGGVNTEAFF. The CDR3 DNA follows: TGCGCCAGCAGCCAACCGGACGGGGGCGGGGTGAACACTGAAGCTTTCTTT.

This clonotype appeared once. The chain combines TRBV7-2 with TRBJ2-1; TRBD2 aligns across 7 bases. The CDR3 extends over 15 amino acids. Germline lookup yields CDR1 SGHTA and CDR2 FQGNSA. V was pared by 4 bases and J by 3 bases, with 6 bases of the junction left unmatched. The CDR3 loop is CASSSGSGDYNEQFF. DNA of the CDR3: TGTGCCAGCAGCTCTGGGAGCGGGGACTACAATGAGCAGTTCTTC.

The table lists this clonotype with a few counts. The CDR3 here is CSVPGGVLTDTQYF. The CDR3 bases are TGCAGTGTCCCAGGGGGGGTCCTCACAGATACGCAGTATTTT. V and J are TRBV20-1 and TRBJ2-3; D may match TRBD1 or TRBD2 (7 bases each). CDR1 and CDR2 from the germline V gene are DFQATT and SNEGSKA (reference sequence). The CDR3 covers 14 residues. Trimming shortened V by 7 bases and J by 2 bases, and 16 bases separated the two germline ends.